This TCR beta chain emerged from a study of T cells in Graves' hyperthyroidism and ophthalmopathy. RNA transcripts were the template for amplifying TCR beta CDR3 regions. When the TCR CDR3 underwent first-round RT-PCR, the HTBI primer set was used. Each CDR3 protein gets one entry after TCRdb re-called the multiplex PCR reads with MiXCR. The sample records approximately 95,000 distinct CDR3 sequences, roughly 40% being singletons. Notes on the study in general: Ophthalmopathy, which appeared later, was predicted by the model a median approximately 6 months before onset.

This clonotype was detected ten times or more. The antigen is unknown. This CDR3 has 13 amino acids. CDR1 is SGHTA and CDR2 is FQGNSA in the germline V gene. Trimming removed 4 bases from V and 6 bases from J, with 12 bases in between. Absent ophthalmopathy progression within 18 months defined stable Graves' hyperthyroidism. Diagnostic assessment was based on clinical symptoms, serum thyroxine and TRAb, thyroid ultrasound and orbital computed tomography. The rearrangement joins TRBV7-2 to TRBJ1-2, with a possible D match to TRBD1 (5 bases). The sample consisted of peripheral blood or thyroid tissue (not recorded which). The sequence derives from a woman under 40 with Graves' hyperthyroidism. CDR3 sequence: CASSSWDANGYTF. The CDR3 DNA follows: TGTGCCAGCAGCTCATGGGACGCAAATGGCTACACCTTC. The full variable domain, rest sourced from reference TRBV7-2 and TRBJ1-2, is GAGVSQSPSNKVTEKGKDVELRCDPISGHTALYWYRQSLGQGLEFLIYFQGNSAPDKSGLPSDRFSAERTGGSVSTLTIQRTQQEDSAVYLCASSSWDANGYTFGSGTRLTVV.